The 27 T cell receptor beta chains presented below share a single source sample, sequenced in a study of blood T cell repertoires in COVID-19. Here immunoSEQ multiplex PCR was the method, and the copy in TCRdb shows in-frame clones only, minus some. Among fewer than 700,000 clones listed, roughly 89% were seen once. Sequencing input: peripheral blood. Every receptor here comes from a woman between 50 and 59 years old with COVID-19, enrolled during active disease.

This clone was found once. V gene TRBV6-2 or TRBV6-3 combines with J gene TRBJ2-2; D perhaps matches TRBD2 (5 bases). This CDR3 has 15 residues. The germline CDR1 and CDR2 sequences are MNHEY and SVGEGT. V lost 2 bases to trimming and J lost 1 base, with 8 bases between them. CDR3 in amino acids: CASSYLLGNTGELFF. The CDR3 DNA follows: TGTGCCAGCAGTTACCTACTAGGGAACACCGGGGAGCTGTTTTTT.

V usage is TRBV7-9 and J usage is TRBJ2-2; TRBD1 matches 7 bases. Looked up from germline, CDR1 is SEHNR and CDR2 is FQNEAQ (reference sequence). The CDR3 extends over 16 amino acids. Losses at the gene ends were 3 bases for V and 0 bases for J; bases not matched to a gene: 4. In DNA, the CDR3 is TGTGCCAGCAGCTTTTCCGGGACAGCGAACACCGGGGAGCTGTTTTTT. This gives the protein CASSFSGTANTGELFF.

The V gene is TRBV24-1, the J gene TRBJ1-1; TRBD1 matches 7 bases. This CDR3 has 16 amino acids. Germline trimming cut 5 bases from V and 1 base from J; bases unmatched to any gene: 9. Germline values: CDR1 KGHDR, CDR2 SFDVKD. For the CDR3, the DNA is TGTGCCACCAGTGTGTTTAGGGGGCTTTCGAACACTGAAGCTTTCTTT. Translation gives CATSVFRGLSNTEAFF.

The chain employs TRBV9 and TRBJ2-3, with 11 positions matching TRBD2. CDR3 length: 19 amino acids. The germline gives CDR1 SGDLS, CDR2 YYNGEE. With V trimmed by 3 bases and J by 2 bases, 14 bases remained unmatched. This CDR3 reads CASSASRGLAGGPTDTQYF. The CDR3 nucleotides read TGTGCCAGCAGCGCTAGTAGGGGGCTAGCGGGGGGCCCCACAGATACGCAGTATTTT.

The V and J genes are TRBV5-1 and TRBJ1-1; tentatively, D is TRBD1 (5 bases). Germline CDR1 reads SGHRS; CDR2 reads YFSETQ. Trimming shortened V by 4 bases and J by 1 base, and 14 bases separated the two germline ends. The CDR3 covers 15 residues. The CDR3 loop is CASSAWTTGNTEAFF. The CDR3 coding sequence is TGCGCCAGCAGCGCCTGGACCACAGGGAACACTGAAGCTTTCTTT. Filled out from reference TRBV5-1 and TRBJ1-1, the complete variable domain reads KAGVTQTPRYLIKTRGQQVTLSCSPISGHRSVSWYQQTPGQGLQFLFEYFSETQRNKGNFPGRFSGRQFSNSRSEMNVSTLELGDSALYLCASSAWTTGNTEAFFGQGTRLTVV.

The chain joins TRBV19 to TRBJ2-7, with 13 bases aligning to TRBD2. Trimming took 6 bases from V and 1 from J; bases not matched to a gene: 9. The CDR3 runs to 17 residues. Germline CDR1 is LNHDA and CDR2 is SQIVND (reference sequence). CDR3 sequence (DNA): TGTGCCAGTAGCACAGGACTAGCGGGGGATAAGTCCTACGAGCAGTACTTC. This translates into CASSTGLAGDKSYEQYF. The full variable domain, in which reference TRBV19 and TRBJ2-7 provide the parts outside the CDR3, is DGGITQSPKYLFRKEGQNVTLSCEQNLNHDAMYWYRQDPGQGLRLIYYSQIVNDFQKGDIAEGYSVSREKKESFPLTVTSAQKNPTAFYLCASSTGLAGDKSYEQYFGPGTRLTVT.

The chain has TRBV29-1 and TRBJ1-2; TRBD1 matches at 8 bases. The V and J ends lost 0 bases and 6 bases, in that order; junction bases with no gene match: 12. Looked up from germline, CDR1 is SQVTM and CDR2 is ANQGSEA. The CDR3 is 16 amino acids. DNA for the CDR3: TGCAGCGTTGAAGAATCCCCAGGGGGCCGTTTTCATGGCTACACCTTC. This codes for CSVEESPGGRFHGYTF.

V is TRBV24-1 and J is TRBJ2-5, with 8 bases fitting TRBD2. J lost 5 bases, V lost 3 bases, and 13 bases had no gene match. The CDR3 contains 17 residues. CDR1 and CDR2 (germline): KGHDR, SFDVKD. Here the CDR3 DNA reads TGTGCCACCAGTGATCCCCTAGCTAGCGGGTACCCGGAGACCCAGTACTTC. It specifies CATSDPLASGYPETQYF.

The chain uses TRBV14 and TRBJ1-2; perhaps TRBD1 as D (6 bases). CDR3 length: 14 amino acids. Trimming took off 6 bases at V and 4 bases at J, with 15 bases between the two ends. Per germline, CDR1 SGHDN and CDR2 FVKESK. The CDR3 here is CASSPAGAAYGYTF. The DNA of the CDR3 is TGTGCCAGCAGTCCGGCGGGGGCGGCCTATGGCTACACCTTC.

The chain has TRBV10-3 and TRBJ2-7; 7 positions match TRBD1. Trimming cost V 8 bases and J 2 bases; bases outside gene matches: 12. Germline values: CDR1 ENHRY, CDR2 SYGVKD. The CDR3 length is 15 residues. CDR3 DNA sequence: TGTGCCATCTCCCACGCAACAGGGGAAACCTACGAGCAGTACTTC. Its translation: CAISHATGETYEQYF.

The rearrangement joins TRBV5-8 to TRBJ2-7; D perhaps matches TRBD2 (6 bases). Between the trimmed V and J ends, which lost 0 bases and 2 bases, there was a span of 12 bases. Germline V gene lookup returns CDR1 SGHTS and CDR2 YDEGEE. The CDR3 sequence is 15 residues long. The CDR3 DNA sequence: TGTGCCAGCAGCTTGGGAAGGAGGGGCCCCTACGAGCAGTACTTC. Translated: CASSLGRRGPYEQYF.

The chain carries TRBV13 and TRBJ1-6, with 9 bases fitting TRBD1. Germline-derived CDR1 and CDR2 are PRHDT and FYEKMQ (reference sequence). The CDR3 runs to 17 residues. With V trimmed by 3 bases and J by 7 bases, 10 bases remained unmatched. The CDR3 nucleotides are TGTGCCAGCAGCTTGGGGACAGGGCTCGGGCGGAATTCACCCCTCCACTTT. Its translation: CASSLGTGLGRNSPLHF.

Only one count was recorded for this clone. DNA of the CDR3: TGCGCCAGCAGCACGGACAGGGAGAAAGATGGCTACACCTTC. Protein: CASSTDREKDGYTF. The gene calls are TRBV5-1 and TRBJ1-2, with TRBD1 matching over 8 bases. V shed 4 bases, J shed 6 bases, and the junction held 8 bases outside the gene matches. Germline values: CDR1 SGHRS, CDR2 YFSETQ. This CDR3 spans 14 amino acids.

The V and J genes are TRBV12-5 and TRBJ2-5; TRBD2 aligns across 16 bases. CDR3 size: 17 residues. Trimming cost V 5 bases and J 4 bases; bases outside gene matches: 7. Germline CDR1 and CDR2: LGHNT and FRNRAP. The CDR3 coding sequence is TGTGCTAGTGGTACGGGGACTAGCGGGGGGGCCACAGAGACCCAGTACTTC. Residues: CASGTGTSGGATETQYF.

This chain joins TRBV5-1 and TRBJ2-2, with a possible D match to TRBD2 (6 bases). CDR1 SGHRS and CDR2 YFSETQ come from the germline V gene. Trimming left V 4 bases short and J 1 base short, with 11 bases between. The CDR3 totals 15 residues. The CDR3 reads CASSPGLLNTGELFF. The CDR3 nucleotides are TGCGCCAGCAGCCCGGGACTCTTGAACACCGGGGAGCTGTTTTTT.

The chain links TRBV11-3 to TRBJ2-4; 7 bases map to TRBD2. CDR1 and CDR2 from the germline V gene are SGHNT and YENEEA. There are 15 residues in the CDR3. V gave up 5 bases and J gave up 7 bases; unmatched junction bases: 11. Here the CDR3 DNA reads TGTGCCAGCAGCCCTGGTGGCGGGGGAAGGAACATTCAGTACTTC. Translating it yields CASSPGGGGRNIQYF. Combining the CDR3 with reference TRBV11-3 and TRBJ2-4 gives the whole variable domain EAGVVQSPRYKIIEKKQPVAFWCNPISGHNTLYWYLQNLGQGPELLIRYENEEAVDDSQLPKDRFSAERLKGVDSTLKIQPAELGDSAVYLCASSPGGGGRNIQYFGAGTRLSVL.

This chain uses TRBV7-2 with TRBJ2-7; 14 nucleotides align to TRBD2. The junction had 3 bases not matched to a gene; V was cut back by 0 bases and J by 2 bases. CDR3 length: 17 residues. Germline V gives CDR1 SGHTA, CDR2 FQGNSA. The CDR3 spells CASSLAGLAGDPYEQYF. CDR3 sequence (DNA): TGTGCCAGCAGCTTAGCGGGACTAGCGGGGGACCCCTACGAGCAGTACTTC. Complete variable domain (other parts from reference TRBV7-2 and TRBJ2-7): GAGVSQSPSNKVTEKGKDVELRCDPISGHTALYWYRQSLGQGLEFLIYFQGNSAPDKSGLPSDRFSAERTGGSVSTLTIQRTQQEDSAVYLCASSLAGLAGDPYEQYFGPGTRLTVT.

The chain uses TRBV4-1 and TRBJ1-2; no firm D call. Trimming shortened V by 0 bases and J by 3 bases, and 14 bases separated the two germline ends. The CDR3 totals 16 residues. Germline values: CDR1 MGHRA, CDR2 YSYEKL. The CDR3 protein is CASSQDSRRPHYGYTF. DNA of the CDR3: TGCGCCAGCAGCCAAGATTCGCGCAGGCCCCACTATGGCTACACCTTC.

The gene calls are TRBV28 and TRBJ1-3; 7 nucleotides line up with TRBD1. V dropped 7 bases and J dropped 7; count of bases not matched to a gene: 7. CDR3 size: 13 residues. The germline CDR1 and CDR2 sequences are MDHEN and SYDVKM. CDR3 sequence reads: CASIKPGGNTIYF. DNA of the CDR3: TGTGCCAGCATTAAGCCAGGGGGGAACACCATATATTTT.

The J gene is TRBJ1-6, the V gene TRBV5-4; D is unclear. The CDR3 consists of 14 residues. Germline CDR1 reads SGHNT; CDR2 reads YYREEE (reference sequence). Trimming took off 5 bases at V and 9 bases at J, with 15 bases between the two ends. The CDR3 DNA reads TGTGCCAGCAGTCTGCAGGCTGGAGGTTCACCCCTCCACTTT. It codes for CASSLQAGGSPLHF.

In DNA, the CDR3 is TGTGCCACCGAGACAGGGGGGGAGACGAACACTGAAGCTTTCTTT. Its translation is CATETGGETNTEAFF. The chain uses TRBV10-3 and TRBJ1-1, with TRBD1 matching 9 bases. The germline CDR1 and CDR2 sequences are ENHRY and SYGVKD. The CDR3 runs to 15 residues. V dropped 10 bases and J dropped 1; count of bases not matched to a gene: 10.

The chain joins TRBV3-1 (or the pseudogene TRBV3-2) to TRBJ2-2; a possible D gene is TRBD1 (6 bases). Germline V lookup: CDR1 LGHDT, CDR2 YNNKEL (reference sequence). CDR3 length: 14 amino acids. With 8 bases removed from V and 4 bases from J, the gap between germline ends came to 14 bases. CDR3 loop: CASPHRGGTGELFF. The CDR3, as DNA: TGTGCCAGCCCCCACCGAGGGGGCACCGGGGAGCTGTTTTTT.

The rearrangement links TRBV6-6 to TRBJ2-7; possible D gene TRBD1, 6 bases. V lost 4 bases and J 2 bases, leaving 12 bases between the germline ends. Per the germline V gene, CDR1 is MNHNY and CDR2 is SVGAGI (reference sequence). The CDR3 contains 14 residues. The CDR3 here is CASSSRTAPYEQYF. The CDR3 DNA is TGTGCCAGCAGTTCCCGGACAGCTCCCTACGAGCAGTACTTC.

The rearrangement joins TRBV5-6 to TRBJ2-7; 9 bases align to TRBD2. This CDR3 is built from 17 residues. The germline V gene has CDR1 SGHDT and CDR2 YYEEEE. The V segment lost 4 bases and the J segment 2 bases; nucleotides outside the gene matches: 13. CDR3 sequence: CASSPSGGNTATYEQYF. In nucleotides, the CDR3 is TGTGCCAGCAGCCCAAGCGGGGGGAATACCGCCACCTACGAGCAGTACTTC.

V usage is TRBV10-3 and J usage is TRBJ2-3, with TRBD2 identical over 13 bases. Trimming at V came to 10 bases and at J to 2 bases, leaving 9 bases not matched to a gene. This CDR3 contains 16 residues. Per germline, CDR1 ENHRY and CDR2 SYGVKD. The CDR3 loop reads CATTPGLAGNTDTQYF. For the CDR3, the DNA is TGTGCCACCACTCCGGGACTAGCGGGGAACACAGATACGCAGTATTTT.

For the CDR3, the DNA is TGTGCCAGCAGCCAGTCCGGGAGGACAGGGGACGAAAAACTGTTTTTT. Amino acid sequence: CASSQSGRTGDEKLFF. The gene calls are TRBV5-4 and TRBJ1-4, with TRBD1 matching over 9 bases. Looked up from germline, CDR1 is SGHNT and CDR2 is YYREEE (reference sequence). The CDR3 runs 16 residues. The trim removed 4 bases at V and 8 bases at J, leaving 12 bases unmatched.

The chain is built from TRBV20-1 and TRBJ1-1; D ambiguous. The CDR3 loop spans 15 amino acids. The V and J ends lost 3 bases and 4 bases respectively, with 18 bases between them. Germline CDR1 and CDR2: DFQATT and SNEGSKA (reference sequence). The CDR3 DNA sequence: TGCAGTGCTAGTGACGGGAAAGCTACGGCCACTGAAGCTTTCTTT. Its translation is CSASDGKATATEAFF.